This T cell receptor beta chain stems from a study of PD-1 blockade in classical Hodgkin lymphoma. The data were produced by immunoSEQ multiplex PCR, yet TCRdb's version contains in-frame clones alone and is incomplete. The table has about 90,000 clones, 90% seen once; the top ten hold 2.9%. Study conclusions and caveats: In CD4+ cells, TCR diversity went up significantly by C4D1, but in CD8+ cells it did not. Anyone who began nivolumab under 1 year after ASCT was excluded.

CDR1 and CDR2 from the germline V gene are MNHEY and SVGAGI. The ends were cut back, 7 bases at V and 4 bases at J, with 10 bases in the middle. CDR3 length: 13 residues. Time point reported: cycle 4 day 1 (C4D1), after less than seven weeks of nivolumab. All the patients suffered relapse after autologous stem cell transplantation, and brentuximab vedotin exposure differed. As for this clone: The antigen is unknown.

The gene calls are TRBV6-5 and TRBJ2-2; D gene uncertain. The sample consisted of peripheral blood mononuclear cells (PBMCs), taken before the fourth cycle of nivolumab. The receptor comes from a human donor with classical Hodgkin lymphoma. The CDR3 spells CASTSRPTGELFF. CDR3 DNA sequence: TGTGCCAGCACCAGCCGCCCCACCGGGGAGCTGTTTTTT.